The rows below give T cell receptor beta chains drawn from one sample of a study of shared clonotypes between healthy human individuals. Profiled with immunoSEQ multiplex PCR; TCRdb holds only in-frame clones, not every one. Of 2 million to 3 million clones listed, 93% were seen once; the top ten hold more than 0.35%. Material: naive CD4+ T cells from PBMCs. The receptors derive from a man younger than 35 in good health. Some clones in this sample may be carry-over from other donors' samples. The CDR3 runs from the conserved cysteine through the conserved F or W. D genes are given only for firm matches. Expanded clones are given a class, and other clones once, few, many or no size at all.

cdr3_aa	cdr3_nt	d_call	clone_size	v_call	j_call
CASKGRTGTDTQYF	TGCGCCAGCAAGGGAAGGACAGGCACAGATACGCAGTATTTT	NA	once	TRBV10-2	TRBJ2-3
CASSYSGSYEQYF	TGTGCCAGCAGTTACAGTGGTTCCTACGAGCAGTACTTC	NA	NA	TRBV25-1	TRBJ2-7
CASSPGTGDYEQFF	TGTGCCAGCTCACCAGGGACAGGGGACTATGAGCAGTTCTTC	TRBD1	NA	TRBV18	TRBJ2-1
CASKEGGADYGYTF	TGTGCCAGCAAAGAAGGGGGCGCAGACTATGGCTACACCTTC	TRBD1	NA	TRBV28	TRBJ1-2
CASSLFPATDTQYF	TGTGCCAGCAGCTTGTTTCCAGCGACAGATACGCAGTATTTT	NA	NA	TRBV7-8	TRBJ2-3
CASSERFYEQYF	TGTGCCAGCAGTGAGCGGTTCTACGAGCAGTACTTC	NA	NA	TRBV2	TRBJ2-7
CASSLSRGPAGYTF	TGTGCCAGCAGCCTTAGCAGGGGGCCTGCCGGCTACACCTTC	TRBD1	NA	TRBV7-2	TRBJ1-2
CASSQTTVSGEKLFF	TGTGCCAGCTCACAGACCACCGTGAGTGGAGAAAAACTGTTTTTT	NA	few	TRBV18	TRBJ1-4
CASSRDRATYNEQFF	TGTGCCAGCAGCCGCGACAGGGCAACCTACAATGAGCAGTTCTTC	TRBD1	NA	TRBV6-5	TRBJ2-1
CASSLRDWETQYF	TGTGCCAGCAGCTTAAGGGACTGGGAGACCCAGTACTTC	NA	NA	TRBV7-3	TRBJ2-5
CASTPEGGASNQPQHF	TGTGCCAGCACTCCCGAGGGGGGCGCTAGCAATCAGCCCCAGCATTTT	NA	NA	TRBV6-6	TRBJ1-5
CASSRTDSRSPLHF	TGTGCCAGCAGTCGGACGGATTCTCGTTCACCCCTCCACTTT	NA	NA	TRBV6-5	TRBJ1-6
CASSPRTGTGNYEQYF	TGTGCCAGCAGCCCCCGAACCGGGACAGGGAACTACGAGCAGTACTTC	TRBD1	once	TRBV7-2	TRBJ2-7
CASSPLQGWTTGELFF	TGTGCCAGCTCACCACTACAGGGGTGGACAACCGGGGAGCTGTTTTTT	TRBD1	NA	TRBV18	TRBJ2-2
CASSPLGAGVNEQFF	TGTGCCAGCAGCCCCCTGGGGGCGGGAGTTAATGAGCAGTTCTTC	NA	NA	TRBV9	TRBJ2-1
CASSMDRGLGGYTF	TGTGCCAGCAGCATGGACAGGGGGCTCGGTGGCTACACCTTC	TRBD1	NA	TRBV5-6	TRBJ1-2
CASSQDGSNTEAFF	TGCGCCAGCAGCCAGGATGGTTCGAACACTGAAGCTTTCTTT	NA	once	TRBV5-1	TRBJ1-1
CASSQVFLGEQYF	TGTGCCAGCAGCCAAGTCTTTCTTGGGGAGCAGTACTTC	NA	once	TRBV14	TRBJ2-7
CASSKQGKQPQHF	TGTGCCAGCAGTAAACAGGGGAAACAGCCCCAGCATTTT	TRBD1	NA	TRBV6-5	TRBJ1-5
CASSRTSGRANEQFF	TGTGCCAGCTCACGGACTAGCGGGAGGGCCAATGAGCAGTTCTTC	TRBD2	NA	TRBV18	TRBJ2-1
CASSAAGTGTYNEQFF	TGTGCCAGCAGTGCCGCCGGGACTGGAACCTACAATGAGCAGTTCTTC	NA	NA	TRBV28	TRBJ2-1
CASSRGDQPQHF	TGTGCCAGCAGTAGAGGTGATCAGCCCCAGCATTTT	NA	few	TRBV2	TRBJ1-5
CASRGDRGVPEAFF	TGTGCCAGCAGGGGAGACAGGGGTGTCCCTGAAGCTTTCTTT	TRBD1	NA	TRBV2	TRBJ1-1
CSAGRSPPDTQYF	TGCAGCGCCGGGAGGTCCCCGCCAGATACGCAGTATTTT	TRBD2	NA	TRBV29-1	TRBJ2-3